These T cell receptor beta chains were read from a single sample in a study of cytomegalovirus exposure and HLA in healthy donors. Clones were read by immunoSEQ multiplex PCR, and TCRdb kept only the in-frame ones, dropping some. This sample carries some 150,000 clones, around 78% of them seen once, and the ten largest clones take less than 2%. Specimen: PBMCs. All receptors derive from a female donor in good health and CMV-seropositive. The CDR3 runs from the conserved cysteine through the conserved F or W. Fields, in order: V gene, J gene, clone size, D gene, CDR3 DNA, CDR3 protein. A D gene is named only where the DNA matches it firmly. Expanded clones get a size class; other rows say once, few or many, or leave the size out.

TRBV7-2	TRBJ1-1	NA	NA	TGTGCCAGCAGCTTAGATCTTTCGAACACTGAAGCTTTCTTT	CASSLDLSNTEAFF
TRBV5-1	TRBJ2-3	few	NA	TGCGCCAGCAGCGGATCGGGGATAATAATCGATACGCAGTATTTT	CASSGSGIIIDTQYF
TRBV18	TRBJ2-7	NA	NA	TGTGCCAGCTCACGAAATCGGGTCAGCGTCTACGAGCAGTACTTC	CASSRNRVSVYEQYF
TRBV19	TRBJ2-1	NA	TRBD2	TGTGCCAGTAGTATGTATGAAGCGGGAGGGGGTGAGCAGTTCTTC	CASSMYEAGGGEQFF
TRBV6-6	TRBJ1-3	NA	NA	TGTGCCAGCAGTTTTCAGGATCTAACCTCTGGAAACACCATATATTTT	CASSFQDLTSGNTIYF
TRBV28	TRBJ2-1	NA	TRBD1	TGTGCCAGCATAAGTGGGACAGCCTCCTACAATGAGCAGTTCTTC	CASISGTASYNEQFF
TRBV5-1	TRBJ1-5	few	TRBD1	TGCGCCAGCAGCTTGGGTGGGACAGGGGCACAGCCCCAGCATTTT	CASSLGGTGAQPQHF
TRBV4-2	TRBJ2-3	few	TRBD2	TGTGCCAGCAGCCAAGAGGCGGTGCGGGGGTGGGGGGATACGCAGTATTTT	CASSQEAVRGWGDTQYF
TRBV11-2	TRBJ1-1	NA	NA	TGTGCCAGCAGCTTAGGGCAGAACACTGAAGCTTTCTTT	CASSLGQNTEAFF
TRBV7-3	TRBJ2-1	NA	NA	TGTGCCAGCAGCGTCGGAGGTAACAATGAGCAGTTCTTC	CASSVGGNNEQFF
TRBV6-4	TRBJ2-1	NA	TRBD2	TGTGCCAGCAGTGAATCACCGAACCCGGGACTAGCGGGGGAGCAGTTCTTC	CASSESPNPGLAGEQFF
TRBV4-1	TRBJ1-2	NA	TRBD1	TGCGCCAGCAGCCAAGGCCTCAGGGGGCTGCGTCATGGCTACACCTTC	CASSQGLRGLRHGYTF
TRBV18	TRBJ2-7	NA	TRBD1	TGTGCCAGCTCGTCGGGACAGAGCGTGGAGCAGTACTTC	CASSSGQSVEQYF
TRBV9	TRBJ2-1	NA	TRBD1	TGTGCCAGCAGCGCATCCGGGACAGCCTACAATGAGCAGTTCTTC	CASSASGTAYNEQFF
TRBV19	TRBJ1-1	NA	TRBD1	TGTGCCAGTAGTGACTCGGACAGGGAGAACACTGAAGCTTTCTTT	CASSDSDRENTEAFF
TRBV7-2	TRBJ2-7	NA	NA	TGTGCCAGCAGCTTAGCTTCGAGCGCCTCCTACGAGCAGTACTTC	CASSLASSASYEQYF
TRBV19	TRBJ1-5	NA	TRBD1	TGTGCCAGTAGCGACAGGGCGAGAGATCCCCAGCATTTT	CASSDRARDPQHF
TRBV30	TRBJ2-5	once	NA	TGTGCCTTCTCCCCAAACAGGGAAGAGACCCAGTACTTC	CAFSPNREETQYF
TRBV5-5	TRBJ1-1	NA	NA	TGTGCCAGCAGCGCCCCGACGGGAATGAACACTGAAGCTTTCTTT	CASSAPTGMNTEAFF
TRBV30	TRBJ1-2	NA	TRBD1	TGTGCCTGGAGTATCGACAGGGGGCCCTATGGCTACACCTTC	CAWSIDRGPYGYTF
TRBV5-1	TRBJ2-5	once	TRBD2	TGCGCCAGCAGCTTGGCCACTAGCGGGGGGGCCGGTGAGACCCAGTACTTC	CASSLATSGGAGETQYF
TRBV28	TRBJ1-5	NA	NA	TGTGCCAGCAGAGGGGCAAGGACAGCGAGGAATCAGCCCCAGCATTTT	CASRGARTARNQPQHF
TRBV6-1	TRBJ2-5	NA	NA	TGTGCCAGCAGTTCCCAGGGTAGGGATTGGGAGACCCAGTACTTC	CASSSQGRDWETQYF
TRBV30	TRBJ1-1	once	NA	TGTGCCTGGCTTCACCGCTTCAGGGTGACTGAAGCTTTCTTT	CAWLHRFRVTEAFF
TRBV10-3	TRBJ1-1	NA	NA	TGTGCCATCAGTGAGCCGAGGGTCGGGGACTCGAACACTGAAGCTTTCTTT	CAISEPRVGDSNTEAFF
TRBV9	TRBJ1-2	NA	TRBD1	TGTGCCAGCAGCGCCCGCCGGACAGGGGATGGCTACACCTTC	CASSARRTGDGYTF
TRBV10-3	TRBJ2-5	NA	NA	TGTGCCATCAGTGAGAGGGGGGAGACCCAGTACTTC	CAISERGETQYF
TRBV2	TRBJ1-5	once	NA	TGTGCCAGCACCATGGGGGGGCAACAGCCCCAGCATTTT	CASTMGGQQPQHF